The sample holds many counts of the clone carrying this T cell receptor (beta chain). Its target is not known. The TCR cDNA carried a universal primer site and UMIs from 5'RACE template switching. One entry per CDR3 protein, called by TCRdb with MiXCR from the 5' RACE reads. The sample yields about 400,000 distinct CDR3 sequences, 11% seen once. The entry originates in a study of T cells after yellow fever vaccination. This CDR3 is 16 amino acids long. Losses at the gene ends were 7 bases for V and 0 bases for J; bases not matched to a gene: 10. The study, taken as a whole, reports: Repertoires obtained by FACS sorting could include abundant clonotypes that entered as contaminants from the bulk population. Just a small share of clonotypes turned up in the CD4 compartment as well as the CD8 compartment. Most primary-vaccination clones reappeared after the booster (more than 95% CD4, 88% CD8).

The sample here was PBMCs, taken on the day of the first yellow fever vaccination. This clonotype was sampled from a man aged 18 to 29 who received the YFV17D yellow fever vaccine. J is TRBJ2-3 and V is TRBV12-3 or TRBV12-4; 7 bases fit TRBD1. The CDR3 DNA reads as TGTGCCAGCACCACTGGACAGGTTTCTAGCACAGATACGCAGTATTTT. Translation gives CASTTGQVSSTDTQYF.